What follows are 19 T cell receptor beta chains derived from one specimen sequenced in a study of blood T cell repertoires in COVID-19. The data were produced by immunoSEQ multiplex PCR, yet TCRdb's version contains in-frame clones alone and is incomplete. The table has some 220,000 clones, around 83% seen once; the top ten hold approximately 10%. Sequencing was carried out using peripheral blood. The receptors stem from a middle-aged man with active or convalescent COVID-19.

The chain recombines TRBV3-1 (or the pseudogene TRBV3-2) with TRBJ2-2; no clear D. Germline CDR1 and CDR2: LGHDT and YNNKEL (reference sequence). V lost 1 base, J lost 5 bases, and 8 bases lay in between. This CDR3 spans 14 amino acids. Written as DNA, the CDR3 is TGTGCCAGCAGCCAAGGGCGGTGGACCGGGGAGCTGTTTTTT. This gives the protein CASSQGRWTGELFF.

This clone has only one observation. CDR3 loop: CASSAPAGETQYF. The CDR3 DNA is TGTGCCTCCAGTGCACCCGCGGGAGAGACCCAGTACTTC. The chain carries TRBV30 and TRBJ2-5; TRBD2 is a possible D gene (5 bases). V lost 7 bases and J 4 bases, leaving 16 bases between the germline ends. CDR3 length: 13 amino acids. The germline V gene has CDR1 GTSNPN and CDR2 SVGIG (reference sequence).

The rearrangement joins TRBV5-3 to TRBJ2-7; weak D call: TRBD1 (6 bases). TRBV5-3 has ORF status, its function being uncertain. Trimming left V 4 bases short and J 6 bases short, with 20 bases between. The CDR3 has 15 amino acids. The CDR3 region has the DNA TGTGCCAGAAGCGTCCTCCGGGACATTGTAGGCGAGCAGTACGTC. Its translation: CARSVLRDIVGEQYV.

This chain connects TRBV29-1 to TRBJ1-2; D unclear. This CDR3 spans 12 amino acids. The germline V gene encodes CDR1 SQVTM and CDR2 ANQGSEA. Trimming cost V 0 bases and J 1 base, with 3 bases left between them. This chain's CDR3 is CSVEDSNYGYTF. DNA for the CDR3: TGCAGCGTTGAAGACAGTAACTATGGCTACACCTTC. Drawing the rest from reference TRBV29-1 and TRBJ1-2, the complete variable domain is SAVISQKPSRDICQRGTSLTIQCQVDSQVTMMFWYRQQPGQSLTLIATANQGSEATYESGFVIDKFPISRPNLTFSTLTVSNMSPEDSSIYLCSVEDSNYGYTFGSGTRLTVV.

V is TRBV7-8 and J is TRBJ1-1, with a possible D match to TRBD1 (6 bases). Looked up from germline, CDR1 is SGHVS and CDR2 is FQNEAQ. The CDR3 sequence is 14 residues long. The V and J ends lost 5 bases and 1 base respectively, with 11 bases between them. The CDR3 DNA reads TGTGCCAGCAGCCTGGACAGAACGAACACTGAAGCTTTCTTT. Protein: CASSLDRTNTEAFF.

The chain carries TRBV15 and TRBJ2-2; weak D call: TRBD2 (5 bases). Trimming removed 3 bases from V and 3 bases from J, with 8 bases in between. The CDR3 is 14 amino acids. CDR1 LNHNV and CDR2 YYDKDF come from the germline V gene (reference sequence). In DNA, the CDR3 is TGTGCCACCAGCAGGGACTTCTACACCGGGGAGCTGTTTTTT. Translation: CATSRDFYTGELFF.

The CDR3 nucleotides read TGTGCCAGCTCACCGTCGCAGGGGGCTCTCTACAATGAGCAGTTCTTC. It encodes CASSPSQGALYNEQFF. V gene TRBV18 combines with J gene TRBJ2-1, with 8 bases aligning to TRBD1. The germline V gene encodes CDR1 KGHSH and CDR2 LQKENI. V lost 3 bases and J lost 3; bases outside the gene matches: 7. CDR3 length: 16 amino acids.

The gene calls are TRBV6-5 and TRBJ1-1; 11 bases are a match to TRBD1. The CDR3 spans 13 residues. Looked up from germline, CDR1 is MNHEY and CDR2 is SVGAGI. With 8 bases clipped from V and 5 bases from J, the junction kept 4 bases outside the gene matches. This chain's CDR3 is CASAWDRGTEAFF. Here the CDR3 DNA reads TGTGCCAGCGCCTGGGACAGGGGGACTGAAGCTTTCTTT.

The CDR3, as DNA: TGCGCCAGCAGCTTCCGGGACATAGAGCAGTACGTC. It is translated as CASSFRDIEQYV. V usage is TRBV5-1 and J usage is TRBJ2-7; weak D call: TRBD1 (6 bases). Trimming left V 2 bases short and J 7 bases short, with 10 bases between. Germline V gene data show CDR1 as SGHRS and CDR2 as YFSETQ. This CDR3 is 12 amino acids long.

The V and J genes are TRBV5-4 and TRBJ1-2; the D gene is possibly TRBD1 (6 bases). V lost 3 bases and J lost 4, with 16 bases in between. Germline CDR1 is SGHNT and CDR2 is YYREEE (reference sequence). The CDR3 covers 15 residues. CDR3 loop: CASSSQISQGYGYTF. The CDR3 DNA reads as TGTGCCAGCAGCTCCCAAATTTCACAGGGCTATGGCTACACCTTC.

CDR3 loop: CASSFGGSKNIQYF. DNA of the CDR3: TGTGCCAGCAGTTTCGGCGGTAGCAAAAACATTCAGTACTTC. V is TRBV28 and J is TRBJ2-4, with no clear D. With 3 bases removed from V and 3 bases from J, the gap between germline ends came to 9 bases. Germline assignment: CDR1 MDHEN and CDR2 SYDVKM. There are 14 residues in the CDR3.

V gene TRBV7-3 combines with J gene TRBJ1-6; D is unclear. V was cut by 2 bases and J by 10 bases, with 9 bases left in between. The CDR3 loop spans 13 amino acids. Germline values: CDR1 SGHTA, CDR2 FQGTGA. The DNA for the CDR3 is TGTGCCAGCAGCTTATCGGCGGGGTCACCCCTCCACTTT. It specifies CASSLSAGSPLHF.

The gene calls are TRBV5-6 and TRBJ1-2; 9 nucleotides line up with TRBD1. Germline V gene lookup returns CDR1 SGHDT and CDR2 YYEEEE. The V and J ends lost 2 bases and 2 bases, in that order; junction bases with no gene match: 4. The CDR3 loop spans 15 amino acids. The CDR3 protein is CASSLPGQGNYGYTF. CDR3 nucleotide sequence: TGTGCCAGCAGCTTACCGGGACAGGGCAACTATGGCTACACCTTC.

The chain links TRBV2 to TRBJ2-5, with a tentative D call TRBD2 (6 bases). Germline CDR1 SNHLY, CDR2 FYNNEI. The CDR3 loop spans 15 amino acids. Trimming shortened V by 3 bases and J by 9 bases, and 20 bases separated the two germline ends. CDR3 amino acids: CASSDDSGALLAQYF. The CDR3 region has the DNA TGTGCCAGCAGTGACGATAGCGGAGCTCTCCTGGCCCAGTACTTC.

The chain joins TRBV5-1 to TRBJ2-5, with D hard to call. The CDR3 is made up of 12 amino acids. V was pared by 0 bases and J by 4 bases, with 4 bases between. Germline loops: CDR1 SGHRS, CDR2 YFSETQ. The CDR3 DNA sequence: TGCGCCAGCAGCTTGGATATAGAGACCCAGTACTTC. Translating it yields CASSLDIETQYF.

The chain employs TRBV28 and TRBJ2-4; 9 bases match TRBD1. CDR3 size: 15 residues. Germline V gives CDR1 MDHEN, CDR2 SYDVKM. J lost 9 bases, V lost 3 bases, and 9 bases had no gene match. CDR3 nucleotides: TGTGCCAGCAGTTTCGAGACAGGGGGTGGTCGCATTCAGTACTTC. It translates to CASSFETGGGRIQYF.

This chain uses TRBV6-5 with TRBJ2-7, with D tentatively TRBD2 (5 bases). This CDR3 is built from 13 residues. V shed 2 bases and J shed 6 bases, with 11 bases lying between them. Germline V gene lookup returns CDR1 MNHEY and CDR2 SVGAGI. CDR3 coding DNA: TGTGCCAGCAGTTACGGCGGGCCTGGCGAGCAGTACTTC. It is translated as CASSYGGPGEQYF.

V is TRBV28 and J is TRBJ1-6, with a weak D call TRBD1 (6 bases). Germline CDR1 MDHEN, CDR2 SYDVKM. Trimming took 4 bases from V and 7 from J, leaving 11 bases between them. The length of the CDR3 is 14 residues. The CDR3 loop reads CASSWGGHNSPLHF. The CDR3 bases are TGTGCCAGCAGTTGGGGGGGGCACAATTCACCCCTCCACTTT.

The rearrangement uses TRBV20-1 and TRBJ2-3; possible D gene TRBD2, 7 bases. The length of the CDR3 is 14 residues. The V and J ends lost 3 bases and 4 bases respectively, with 14 bases between them. Germline V gene lookup returns CDR1 DFQATT and CDR2 SNEGSKA (reference sequence). CDR3: CSASTGRGADTQYF. CDR3 in DNA: TGCAGTGCTAGTACAGGGAGGGGTGCAGATACGCAGTATTTT.